The clone carrying this T cell receptor beta chain was observed a few times. Its antigen is not identified. TCRdb independently ran MiXCR on the reads; one entry per CDR3 protein. The profile shows roughly 200,000 distinct CDR3 sequences, less than 50% of them singletons. The data derive from a study of T cell repertoires in cytomegalovirus infection. Study-wide context: Both recently identified HLA-C-restricted and well-studied HLA-B-restricted CMV epitopes were used in the study.

Study-level points and caveats: Public TCR beta family frequency separated CMV-and-HLA carriers, including in an independent cohort. Within the response measured ex vivo, HLA-C-restricted CMV-specific TCR beta clonotypes were dominant.

The germline V and J ends were trimmed by 6 bases and 2 bases, with 8 bases remaining between them. The length of the CDR3 is 12 residues. Germline V gene sequence: CDR1 MNHNS, CDR2 SASEGT. The genes are TRBV6-1 and TRBJ2-7; D remains ambiguous. This TCR was recovered from a human donor in good health (CMV status not recorded). Some clones in this sample may be carry-over from other donors' samples. The starting material was CD8+ T cells from cultured PBMCs, obtained from culture after CMV antigen stimulation. CDR3 loop: CASRPSPYEQYF. The CDR3 nucleotides read TGTGCCAGCAGGCCCAGTCCCTACGAGCAGTACTTC.